This is a list of T cell receptor beta chains from one sample in a study of blood T cell repertoires in COVID-19. Sequencing was performed with immunoSEQ multiplex PCR; in TCRdb, only in-frame clones are kept and a portion is missing. This sample has roughly 45,000 clones, with approximately 93% found just once. What was sequenced was peripheral blood. The receptors come from a man in his sixties with COVID-19, enrolled during active disease. Each CDR3 is given with its conserved first and last residue. The D gene is left open where the match is weak. A row's size may be missing; if present it is once, few, many or a size class.

>TRBJ1-2|NA|NA|TRBV7-9
TGTGCCAGCAGCTTAATGTCGGACTATGGCTACACCTTC
CASSLMSDYGYTF
>TRBJ2-5|NA|NA|TRBV6-6
TGTGCCAGCAGTTACGGAGGCCAGCAGGAGACCCAGTACTTC
CASSYGGQQETQYF
>TRBJ2-7|TRBD1|few|TRBV2
TGTGCCAGCAGTAATAGACAGGGACCGAACGAGCAGTACTTC
CASSNRQGPNEQYF
>TRBJ2-2|NA|NA|TRBV5-1
TGCGCCAGCAGCGCCGGTCCTTTTAACACCGGGGAGCTGTTTTTT
CASSAGPFNTGELFF
>TRBJ2-1|TRBD2|NA|TRBV7-9
TGTGCCAGCAGCCCGAGCGGGAGGGTCTACAATGAGCAGTTCTTC
CASSPSGRVYNEQFF
>TRBJ1-5|NA|NA|TRBV2
TGTGCCAGCAGTTCTAGCCTAGGGCCCCAGCATTTT
CASSSSLGPQHF
>TRBJ1-2|NA|NA|TRBV2
TGTGCCAGCAGCGGGGGAGACATCTATGGCTACACCTTC
CASSGGDIYGYTF
>TRBJ2-5|NA|NA|TRBV28
TGTGCCAGCAGTCCCTCAGATAGGGGGGGAAAGACCCAGTACTTC
CASSPSDRGGKTQYF
>TRBJ1-6|TRBD1|once|TRBV19
TGTGCCAGTAGTATGGGACAGATTAATTCACCCCTCCACTTT
CASSMGQINSPLHF
>TRBJ1-6|NA|NA|TRBV7-2
TGTGCCAGCAGGGACTACGGGACTAATTCACCCCTCCACTTT
CASRDYGTNSPLHF
>TRBJ2-7|NA|NA|TRBV21-1
TGTGCCAGCAGCAAAGAAGGAGCGGACCATCCCTACGAGCAGTACTTC
CASSKEGADHPYEQYF
>TRBJ1-1|NA|NA|TRBV19
TGTGCCAGTAGTAGGGGAGGAACTGAAGCTTTCTTT
CASSRGGTEAFF
>TRBJ2-1|TRBD2|NA|TRBV7-2
TGTGCCAGCAGCCGCGGGGGATCCTACAATGAGCAGTTCTTC
CASSRGGSYNEQFF
>TRBJ2-5|NA|NA|TRBV28
TGTGCCAGCAGTATTGGGGGGGGGCCCGTGGAGACCCAGTACTTC
CASSIGGGPVETQYF